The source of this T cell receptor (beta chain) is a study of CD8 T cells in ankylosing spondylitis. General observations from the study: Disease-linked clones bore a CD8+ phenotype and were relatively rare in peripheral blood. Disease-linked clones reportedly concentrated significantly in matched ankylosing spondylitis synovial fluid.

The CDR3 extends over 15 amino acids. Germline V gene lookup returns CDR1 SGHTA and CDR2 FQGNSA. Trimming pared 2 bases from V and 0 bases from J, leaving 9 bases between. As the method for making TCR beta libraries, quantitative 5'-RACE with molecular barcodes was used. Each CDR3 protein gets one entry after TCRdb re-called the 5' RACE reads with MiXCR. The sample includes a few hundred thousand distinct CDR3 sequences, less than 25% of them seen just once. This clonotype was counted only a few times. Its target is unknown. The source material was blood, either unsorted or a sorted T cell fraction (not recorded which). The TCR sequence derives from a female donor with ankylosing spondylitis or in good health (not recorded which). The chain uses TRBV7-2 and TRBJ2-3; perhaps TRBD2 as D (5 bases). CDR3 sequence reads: CASSLSGDSTDTQYF. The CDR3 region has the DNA TGTGCCAGCAGCTTAAGCGGTGATAGCACAGATACGCAGTATTTT. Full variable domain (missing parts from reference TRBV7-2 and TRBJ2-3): GAGVSQSPSNKVTEKGKDVELRCDPISGHTALYWYRQSLGQGLEFLIYFQGNSAPDKSGLPSDRFSAERTGGSVSTLTIQRTQQEDSAVYLCASSLSGDSTDTQYFGPGTRLTVL.